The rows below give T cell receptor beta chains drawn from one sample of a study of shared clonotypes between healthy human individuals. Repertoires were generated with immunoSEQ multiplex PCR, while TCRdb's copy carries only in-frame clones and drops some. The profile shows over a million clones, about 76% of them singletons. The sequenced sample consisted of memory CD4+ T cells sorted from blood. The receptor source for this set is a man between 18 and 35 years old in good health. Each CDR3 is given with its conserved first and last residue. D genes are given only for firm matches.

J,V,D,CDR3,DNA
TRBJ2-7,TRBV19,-,CASSIRTDSYEQYF,TGTGCCAGTAGTATCAGGACAGACTCCTACGAGCAGTACTTC
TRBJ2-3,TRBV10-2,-,CASSVAQGGDTQYF,TGCGCCAGCAGTGTAGCCCAGGGGGGGGATACGCAGTATTTT
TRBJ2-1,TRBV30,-,CAWSVGQGPNEQFF,TGTGCCTGGAGTGTAGGGCAGGGACCCAATGAGCAGTTCTTC
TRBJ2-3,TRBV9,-,CASSVGQLTSTDTQYF,TGTGCCAGCAGCGTAGGTCAGCTTACTAGCACAGATACGCAGTATTTT
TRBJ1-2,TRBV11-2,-,CASSLGDGLRGYTF,TGTGCCAGCAGCTTAGGGGACGGACTAAGGGGCTACACCTTC
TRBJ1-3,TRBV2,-,CASSRGATGSGNTIYF,TGTGCCAGCAGTCGCGGGGCGACAGGCTCTGGAAACACCATATATTTT
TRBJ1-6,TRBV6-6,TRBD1,CASSYRGPNSPLHF,TGTGCCAGCAGTTACAGGGGGCCGAATTCACCCCTCCACTTT
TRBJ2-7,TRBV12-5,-,CASGSGYEQYF,TGTGCTAGTGGTTCGGGCTACGAGCAGTACTTC
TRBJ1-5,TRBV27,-,CASSFNRLYSNQPQHF,TGTGCCAGCAGTTTTAACAGACTTTATAGCAATCAGCCCCAGCATTTT
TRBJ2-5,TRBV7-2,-,CASSTRTQEETQYF,TGTGCCAGCAGCACCAGGACTCAAGAAGAGACCCAGTACTTC